This T cell receptor (beta chain) comes out of a study of cytomegalovirus exposure and HLA in healthy donors. The PCR had 60 Vbeta and 13 Jbeta primers. Assay: immunoSEQ multiplex PCR; the TCRdb copy retains only in-frame clones and omits some. The table has about 200,000 clones, 60% to 80% seen once; the top ten hold 3.8%. Germline V CDR1 and CDR2: KGHSH, LQKENI. Trimming left V 2 bases short and J 0 bases short, with 10 bases between. This CDR3 has 15 residues. This receptor was obtained from a male donor in good health and CMV-seronegative. The specimen was PBMCs. The J gene is TRBJ1-2, the V gene TRBV18, with no clear D. The CDR3 sequence is CASSPNQEANYGYTF. CDR3 bases: TGTGCCAGCTCACCAAACCAGGAAGCTAACTATGGCTACACCTTC.